These T cell receptor beta chains were read from a single sample in a study of blood T cell repertoires in COVID-19. Sequencing was performed with immunoSEQ multiplex PCR; in TCRdb, only in-frame clones are kept and a portion is missing. This table has a few hundred thousand clones, about 83% appearing once. Sequenced material: peripheral blood. The receptors come from a man between 60 and 75 years old who had recovered from COVID-19. CDR3s include the opening cysteine and the closing phenylalanine or tryptophan. A D gene is named only where the DNA matches it firmly. A row's size may be missing; if present it is once, few, many or a size class.

size: -
D: TRBD1
V: TRBV19
J: TRBJ1-3
CDR3: CASSTGTASSGNTIYF
DNA: TGTGCCAGTAGCACCGGGACAGCGAGCTCTGGAAACACCATATATTTT

size: -
D: TRBD1
V: TRBV7-2
J: TRBJ1-1
CDR3: CASSLRQGAGAFF
DNA: TGTGCCAGCAGCCTCAGACAGGGGGCTGGAGCTTTCTTT

size: -
D: -
V: TRBV28
J: TRBJ2-7
CDR3: CASSTSGTLSYEQYF
DNA: TGTGCCAGCAGCACCTCCGGGACACTCTCCTACGAGCAGTACTTC

size: -
D: TRBD2
V: TRBV18
J: TRBJ2-1
CDR3: CASSPLLADPNEQFF
DNA: TGTGCCAGCTCACCACTACTAGCGGACCCCAATGAGCAGTTCTTC

size: -
D: -
V: TRBV5-1
J: TRBJ2-7
CDR3: CASSPGTGIPGEQYF
DNA: TGCGCCAGCAGCCCGGGCACCGGGATACCGGGTGAGCAGTACTTC

size: -
D: TRBD1
V: TRBV7-9
J: TRBJ2-7
CDR3: CASSLEGTVSYEQYF
DNA: TGTGCCAGCAGCTTAGAGGGGACAGTTTCCTACGAGCAGTACTTC

size: -
D: -
V: TRBV12-3/TRBV12-4
J: TRBJ1-1
CDR3: CASSLDLNTEAFF
DNA: TGTGCCAGCAGTTTAGACTTGAACACTGAAGCTTTCTTT

size: few
D: -
V: TRBV7-2
J: TRBJ1-3
CDR3: CASSPTENTIYF
DNA: TGTGCCAGCAGCCCTACCGAGAACACCATATATTTT

size: -
D: -
V: TRBV3-1/TRBV3-2
J: TRBJ1-2
CDR3: CASSQMQGNYGYTF
DNA: TGTGCCAGCAGCCAAATGCAGGGTAACTATGGCTACACCTTC

size: few
D: -
V: TRBV5-1
J: TRBJ2-5
CDR3: CASSSQGETQYF
DNA: TGCGCCAGCAGCTCCCAGGGGGAGACCCAGTACTTC

size: -
D: -
V: TRBV30
J: TRBJ1-2
CDR3: CAWSVSSRGPGGYTF
DNA: TGTGCCTGGAGTGTAAGCTCCAGGGGTCCAGGTGGCTACACCTTC

size: -
D: TRBD1
V: TRBV5-1
J: TRBJ1-2
CDR3: CASRPGTAILGGYTF
DNA: TGCGCCAGCAGGCCCGGGACAGCTATATTGGGTGGCTACACCTTC

size: -
D: TRBD1
V: TRBV16
J: TRBJ1-1
CDR3: CASSPGQGKAFF
DNA: TGTGCCAGCAGCCCCGGACAGGGCAAAGCTTTCTTT

size: -
D: TRBD2
V: TRBV6-6
J: TRBJ2-4
CDR3: CASSPSTSGNIQYF
DNA: TGTGCCAGCAGCCCTTCGACTAGCGGAAACATTCAGTACTTC

size: -
D: TRBD1
V: TRBV11-2
J: TRBJ1-6
CDR3: CASSRRDRDSPLHF
DNA: TGTGCCAGCAGCCGTCGGGACAGGGATTCACCCCTCCACTTT

size: -
D: -
V: TRBV11-2
J: TRBJ2-1
CDR3: CASSLALYNEQFF
DNA: TGTGCCAGCAGCTTAGCACTTTACAATGAGCAGTTCTTC

size: -
D: -
V: TRBV18
J: TRBJ1-1
CDR3: CASSPRGVVDTEAFF
DNA: TGTGCCAGCTCACCACGGGGGGTGGTGGACACTGAAGCTTTCTTT

size: -
D: -
V: TRBV20-1
J: TRBJ1-5
CDR3: CSASIDQPQHF
DNA: TGCAGTGCTAGTATCGATCAGCCCCAGCATTTT

size: -
D: -
V: TRBV29-1
J: TRBJ2-3
CDR3: CSVGGPSTDTQYF
DNA: TGCAGCGTCGGGGGGCCAAGCACAGATACGCAGTATTTT

size: -
D: -
V: TRBV28
J: TRBJ1-2
CDR3: CASSPPRGREGYTF
DNA: TGTGCCAGCAGTCCCCCCCGGGGGCGGGAGGGCTACACCTTC

size: -
D: TRBD1
V: TRBV19
J: TRBJ1-1
CDR3: CASSGQGARTEAFF
DNA: TGTGCCAGTAGCGGACAGGGGGCGAGGACTGAAGCTTTCTTT

size: -
D: -
V: TRBV7-9
J: TRBJ2-5
CDR3: CASSRGAGQETQYF
DNA: TGTGCCAGCAGCCGGGGGGCAGGTCAAGAGACCCAGTACTTC

size: once
D: TRBD1
V: TRBV10-3
J: TRBJ1-5
CDR3: CAIRSTGTGGRSNQPQHF
DNA: TGTGCCATCAGGAGCACCGGGACAGGGGGTCGCAGCAATCAGCCCCAGCATTTT

size: -
D: -
V: TRBV4-3
J: TRBJ2-3
CDR3: CASSQDKGTDTQYF
DNA: TGCGCCAGCAGCCAAGATAAGGGGACAGATACGCAGTATTTT

size: -
D: -
V: TRBV30
J: TRBJ1-2
CDR3: CAWSSGADYTF
DNA: TGTGCCTGGAGTTCAGGGGCGGACTACACCTTC

size: -
D: -
V: TRBV28
J: TRBJ2-7
CDR3: CASSFLQGLGYEQYF
DNA: TGTGCCAGCAGTTTCCTACAGGGTTTAGGCTACGAGCAGTACTTC

size: -
D: TRBD1
V: TRBV6-1
J: TRBJ2-1
CDR3: CASSDRTGGIRNEQFF
DNA: TGTGCCAGCAGTGACCGGACAGGGGGAATTCGTAATGAGCAGTTCTTC

size: -
D: TRBD2
V: TRBV5-1
J: TRBJ2-7
CDR3: CASSLAGGPSYEQYF
DNA: TGCGCCAGCAGTCTAGCGGGGGGACCTTCCTACGAGCAGTACTTC

size: -
D: -
V: TRBV19
J: TRBJ2-1
CDR3: CASSGLQYNEQFF
DNA: TGTGCCAGTTCGGGTCTCCAGTACAATGAGCAGTTCTTC

size: once
D: -
V: TRBV9
J: TRBJ2-5
CDR3: CASSPNLPDTRETQYF
DNA: TGTGCCAGCAGCCCCAACCTCCCAGATACTAGAGAGACCCAGTACTTC

size: few
D: -
V: TRBV6-5
J: TRBJ2-7
CDR3: CASSYGQSSYEQYF
DNA: TGTGCCAGCAGTTACGGACAGAGCTCCTACGAGCAGTACTTC

size: -
D: -
V: TRBV24-1
J: TRBJ2-5
CDR3: CATSRPEEVETQYF
DNA: TGTGCCACCAGTCGCCCCGAGGAGGTGGAGACCCAGTACTTC

size: -
D: -
V: TRBV6-2/TRBV6-3
J: TRBJ1-4
CDR3: CASSYYGKAANEKLFF
DNA: TGTGCCAGCAGTTACTACGGGAAGGCGGCTAATGAAAAACTGTTTTTT

size: -
D: TRBD1
V: TRBV7-2
J: TRBJ2-7
CDR3: CASSLVASGTGYEQYF
DNA: TGTGCCAGCAGCTTAGTAGCCTCCGGGACAGGTTACGAGCAGTACTTC

size: -
D: TRBD1
V: TRBV5-1
J: TRBJ2-7
CDR3: CASSLGGQFYEQYF
DNA: TGCGCCAGCAGCTTGGGGGGACAGTTCTACGAGCAGTACTTC

size: -
D: -
V: TRBV4-3
J: TRBJ1-2
CDR3: CASSQQQGLYGYTF
DNA: TGCGCCAGCAGCCAACAACAGGGCCTCTATGGCTACACCTTC

size: once
D: TRBD2
V: TRBV9
J: TRBJ2-1
CDR3: CASSVVGTSGMSEQFF
DNA: TGTGCCAGCAGCGTAGTAGGAACTAGCGGGATGAGTGAGCAGTTCTTC

size: -
D: -
V: TRBV29-1
J: TRBJ1-6
CDR3: CSVKLLPYNSPLHF
DNA: TGCAGCGTGAAACTCTTGCCCTATAATTCACCCCTCCACTTT

size: once
D: -
V: TRBV10-3
J: TRBJ1-5
CDR3: CAISEGWQARPNQPQHF
DNA: TGTGCCATCAGTGAGGGTTGGCAGGCCAGACCTAATCAGCCCCAGCATTTT

size: once
D: -
V: TRBV6-5
J: TRBJ2-5
CDR3: CASSTLVPATQYF
DNA: TGTGCCAGCAGTACACTAGTTCCGGCGACCCAGTACTTC

size: -
D: -
V: TRBV11-2
J: TRBJ1-6
CDR3: CASSLVSDSPLHF
DNA: TGTGCCAGCAGCTTAGTATCCGATTCACCCCTCCACTTT

size: -
D: TRBD1
V: TRBV5-1
J: TRBJ2-3
CDR3: CASSLTGPGQVYTDTQYF
DNA: TGCGCCAGCAGCTTGACAGGTCCGGGACAGGTTTACACAGATACGCAGTATTTT

size: -
D: TRBD2
V: TRBV6-2/TRBV6-3
J: TRBJ2-1
CDR3: CASSSGLAGWVNEQFF
DNA: TGTGCCAGCAGTTCCGGACTAGCGGGATGGGTGAATGAGCAGTTCTTC